These 9 T cell receptor beta chains came from one sample sequenced in a study of shared clonotypes between healthy human individuals. The assay was immunoSEQ multiplex PCR, and TCRdb's table has in-frame clones only and misses some. The data contain approximately 500,000 clones, about four fifths of them singletons. Sequenced material: PBMCs. The receptors stem from a woman aged 35 to 49 in good health. Some clones in this sample may be carry-over from other donors' samples.

The chain employs TRBV19 and TRBJ2-7, with D perhaps matching TRBD1 (6 bases). The germline gives CDR1 LNHDA, CDR2 SQIVND (reference sequence). Trimming took 5 bases from V and 1 from J, leaving 9 bases between them. The CDR3 is made up of 13 amino acids. This CDR3 reads CASSGGQSYEQYF. As DNA, the CDR3 is TGTGCCAGTAGTGGCGGACAGTCCTACGAGCAGTACTTC.

The chain is built from TRBV11-2 and TRBJ2-7; D may be TRBD2 (6 bases). Germline CDR1 SGHAT, CDR2 FQNNGV. CDR3 size: 13 residues. Deletions cut 6 bases from V and 5 bases from J, with 14 bases between. CDR3 in DNA: TGTGCCAGCAGTCCCGGGAGTTCCCACGAGCAGTACTTC. It translates to CASSPGSSHEQYF.

The V call is TRBV7-2, the J call TRBJ2-5; D might be TRBD2 (5 bases). Germline V gene data show CDR1 as SGHTA and CDR2 as FQGNSA. This CDR3 is built from 14 residues. V gave up 3 bases and J gave up 7 bases, with 15 bases separating them. CDR3 in amino acids: CASSFVKEDGTQYF. The DNA of the CDR3 is TGTGCCAGCAGCTTCGTGAAGGAGGACGGGACCCAGTACTTC.

The V call is TRBV7-2, the J call TRBJ1-4; TRBD1 aligns across 8 bases. V shed 5 bases and J 7 bases; nucleotides not matched to a gene: 6. CDR3 length: 14 amino acids. From germline, CDR1 is SGHTA and CDR2 FQGNSA. CDR3 residues: CASSAQTGVEKLFF. CDR3 coding DNA: TGTGCCAGCAGCGCGCAGACAGGGGTTGAAAAACTGTTTTTT.

The chain uses TRBV29-1 and TRBJ2-5; 7 nucleotides align to TRBD1. With V trimmed by 6 bases and J by 5 bases, 9 bases remained unmatched. CDR3 size: 13 residues. Germline lookup yields CDR1 SQVTM and CDR2 ANQGSEA. The chain's CDR3 is CSVQRGQWETQYF. The CDR3 coding sequence is TGCAGCGTCCAAAGGGGGCAATGGGAGACCCAGTACTTC. The full variable domain, in which reference TRBV29-1 and TRBJ2-5 provide the parts outside the CDR3, is SAVISQKPSRDICQRGTSLTIQCQVDSQVTMMFWYRQQPGQSLTLIATANQGSEATYESGFVIDKFPISRPNLTFSTLTVSNMSPEDSSIYLCSVQRGQWETQYFGPGTRLLVL.

This chain connects TRBV29-1 to TRBJ2-2; possibly TRBD1 for D (6 bases). The V and J ends lost 7 bases and 4 bases respectively, with 16 bases between them. The CDR3 sequence is 14 residues long. The V gene's germline CDR1 is SQVTM and CDR2 ANQGSEA. The CDR3 DNA follows: TGCAGCGCATCAAACAGGGTCCCCACCGGGGAGCTGTTTTTT. It translates to CSASNRVPTGELFF.

This clone showed up just once. The rearrangement links TRBV27 to TRBJ2-5; 13 bases map to TRBD2. The CDR3 is made up of 18 amino acids. Germline loops: CDR1 MNHEY, CDR2 SMNVEV (reference sequence). V dropped 6 bases and J dropped 1; count of bases not matched to a gene: 11. The CDR3 region is CASSPLFGTSGIQETQYF. The CDR3 DNA reads as TGTGCCAGCAGCCCCCTCTTCGGGACTAGCGGGATCCAAGAGACCCAGTACTTC.

The J gene is TRBJ2-3, the V gene TRBV4-3; D is uncertain. Germline V gene data show CDR1 as LGHNA and CDR2 as YSLEER. Trimming cost V 1 base and J 1 base, with 18 bases left between them. The CDR3 has 18 residues. The CDR3 loop reads CASSQGGPENYRTDTQYF. Written as DNA, the CDR3 is TGCGCCAGCAGCCAAGGTGGTCCGGAGAACTATCGCACAGATACGCAGTATTTT.

J is TRBJ2-7 and V is TRBV11-3, with D possibly matching TRBD2 (5 bases). Germline values: CDR1 SGHNT, CDR2 YENEEA. This CDR3 region has 17 residues. V lost 5 bases and J lost 4, with 24 bases in between. DNA for the CDR3: TGTGCCAGCAGCACTAGGCCCCAGCTGAGTCCCAGGTACGAGCAGTACTTC. It specifies CASSTRPQLSPRYEQYF.